This T cell receptor beta chain was sequenced during a study of OX40 agonist ivuxolimab in advanced cancers. For the wider study: Ivuxolimab, which targeted the costimulatory receptor OX40 (CD134), was an agonistic, fully human IgG2 monoclonal antibody. A male proportion of about 79% and a mean age of 60 years, ranging from roughly 20 to 80, were recorded for the dose-escalation cohort. Patients were allowed to have had prior anti-PD-1, anti-PD-L1 or anti-CTLA-4 therapy, and 40% of the dose-escalation patients had previously received checkpoint inhibitors. Intravenous ivuxolimab was administered to patients every 2 weeks at six dose levels: 0.01, 0.1, 0.3, 1.5, 3 and 10 mg/kg. Of the roughly 54 patients in dose escalation, 19 had hepatocellular carcinoma, about 15 had melanoma, 9 had renal cell carcinoma and 9 had head and neck cancer. Partial responses occurred in three dose-escalation patients: two with cutaneous melanoma and one with hepatocellular carcinoma. The purpose of peripheral TCRbeta sequencing was to test whether ivuxolimab changed TCR sequence diversity and led to clonal T-cell expansion. The paper covers the monotherapy dose-escalation part of the phase I ivuxolimab trial, which included N = 52 patients. General findings and caveats noted by the study authors: Low levels of normalized T-cell clonal expansion were also shown by some nonresponding patients. Clonal expansion of both CD4+ and CD8+ blood T cells was observed from baseline to week 6 at doses 0.1 to 3.0 mg/kg. The antigen specificity of the clonally expanded peripheral T cells was not determined. After ivuxolimab, CD8+ T cells had more expanded clones than CD4+ T cells on average. In the 0.1-3.0 mg/kg groups, partial responders had among the lowest normalized peripheral clonal expansion, particularly in CD8+ T cells.

Genomic DNA was isolated from the sorted cells so that the TCRbeta CDR3 region could be sequenced. The immunoSEQ Assay was used for sequencing of TCRbeta CDR3 regions. The clones in this table, taken by TCRdb from immuneACCESS, are in-frame only. Not every clone is retained; where verified, under half of the shortfall comes from an unresolved V gene, and the cause of the rest is unknown. The sample profile shows around 30,000 clones; over 80% of them were found once. The ten top clones hold about a fifth of the sample. Measured from the cysteine to the phenylalanine, the CDR3 is 15 residues long. CDR3 DNA is the only sequence kept; it has 45 bases, read in frame from the first base. The germline ends are 9 bases apart after V is trimmed by 2 bases and J by 2 bases. CDR1 and CDR2, looked up from the germline V gene, are KGHSH and LQKENI. As to this clone: The specificity of this receptor is unknown. Nothing much larger sits one base from this clone, and base qualities are not available.

The trial excluded patients who had a history of autoimmune disease or who were on systemic immunosuppression. Peripheral blood for TCR sequencing was collected from all dose cohorts at baseline, on cycle 4 day 1, and on cycle 7 day 1. The samples were drawn from a first-in-human, open-label, multicenter phase I dose-escalation trial of ivuxolimab. Adults with locally advanced or metastatic melanoma, renal cell, hepatocellular, or head and neck squamous cell carcinoma were enrolled in the trial. Before TCR sequencing, CD4+ T cells and CD8+ T cells from peripheral blood were sorted into separate populations.

This receptor was taken from an adult with an advanced solid tumor such as melanoma, head and neck, liver or kidney cancer. The input for sequencing was CD4+ or CD8+ T cells sorted from blood, taken in a trial of the OX40 agonist ivuxolimab. The chain joins TRBV18 to TRBJ2-2; TRBD2 is a weak D gene call, 6 bases matching. This receptor has the CDR3 CASSPSGLNTGELFF. In nucleotide form, the sequence is TGTGCCAGCTCACCATCGGGACTTAACACCGGGGAGCTGTTTTTT.